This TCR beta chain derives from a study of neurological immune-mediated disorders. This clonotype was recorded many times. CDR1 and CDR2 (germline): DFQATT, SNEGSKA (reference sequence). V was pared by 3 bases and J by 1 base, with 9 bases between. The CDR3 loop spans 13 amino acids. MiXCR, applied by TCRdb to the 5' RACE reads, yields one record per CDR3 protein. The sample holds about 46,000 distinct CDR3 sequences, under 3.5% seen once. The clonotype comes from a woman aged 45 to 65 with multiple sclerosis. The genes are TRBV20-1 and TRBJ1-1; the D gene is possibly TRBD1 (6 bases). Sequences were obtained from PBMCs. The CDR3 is CSASRTENTEAFF. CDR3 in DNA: TGCAGTGCTAGTCGGACAGAGAACACTGAAGCTTTCTTT.